Detailed here is one TCR beta chain. This entry comes from a study of blood T cell repertoires in COVID-19. The overall study: Specimens from acute and convalescent COVID-19 originated in the United States, Italy and Spain. Sample material is recorded as cDNA or gDNA derived from T cells, B-cell-depleted T cells, or PBMCs.

Original analysis: Reference gene primer amplification yielded estimated nucleated cell counts. Clones were sequenced by immunoSEQ multiplex PCR, and TCRdb holds only the in-frame ones, with some missing. That table is the source of V, J and clone size, and D and trimming were worked out from the DNA. This table has about 260,000 clones, 84% appearing once. Germline assignment: CDR1 SNHLY and CDR2 FYNNEI. With 8 bases clipped from V and 7 bases from J, the junction kept 9 bases outside the gene matches. The CDR3 covers 14 residues. Source material: peripheral blood. This clonotype was obtained from a woman aged 40 to 55 who had recovered from COVID-19. This chain uses TRBV2 with TRBJ2-2; TRBD2 matches 8 bases. The CDR3 reads CASSSAGGIGELFF. The CDR3 DNA is TGTGCCAGCTCCTCTGCGGGGGGAATCGGGGAGCTGTTTTTT. The full variable domain, with the rest looked up from reference TRBV2 and TRBJ2-2, is EPEVTQTPSHQVTQMGQEVILRCVPISNHLYFYWYRQILGQKVEFLVSFYNNEISEKSEIFDDQFSVERPDGSNFTLKIRSTKLEDSAMYFCASSSAGGIGELFFGEGSRLTVL.